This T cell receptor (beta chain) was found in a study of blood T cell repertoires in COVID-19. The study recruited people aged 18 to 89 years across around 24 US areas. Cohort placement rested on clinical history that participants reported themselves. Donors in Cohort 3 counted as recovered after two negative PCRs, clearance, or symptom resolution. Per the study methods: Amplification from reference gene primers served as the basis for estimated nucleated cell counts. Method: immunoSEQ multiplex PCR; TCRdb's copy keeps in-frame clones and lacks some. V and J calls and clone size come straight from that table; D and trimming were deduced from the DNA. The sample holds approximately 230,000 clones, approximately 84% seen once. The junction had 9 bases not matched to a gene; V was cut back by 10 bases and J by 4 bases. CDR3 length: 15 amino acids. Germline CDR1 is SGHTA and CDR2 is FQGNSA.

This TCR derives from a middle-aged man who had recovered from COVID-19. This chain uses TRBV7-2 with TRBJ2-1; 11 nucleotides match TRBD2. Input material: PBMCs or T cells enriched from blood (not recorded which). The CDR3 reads CATSTSGDGYNEQFF. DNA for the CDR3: TGTGCCACATCGACTAGCGGGGATGGTTACAATGAGCAGTTCTTC.